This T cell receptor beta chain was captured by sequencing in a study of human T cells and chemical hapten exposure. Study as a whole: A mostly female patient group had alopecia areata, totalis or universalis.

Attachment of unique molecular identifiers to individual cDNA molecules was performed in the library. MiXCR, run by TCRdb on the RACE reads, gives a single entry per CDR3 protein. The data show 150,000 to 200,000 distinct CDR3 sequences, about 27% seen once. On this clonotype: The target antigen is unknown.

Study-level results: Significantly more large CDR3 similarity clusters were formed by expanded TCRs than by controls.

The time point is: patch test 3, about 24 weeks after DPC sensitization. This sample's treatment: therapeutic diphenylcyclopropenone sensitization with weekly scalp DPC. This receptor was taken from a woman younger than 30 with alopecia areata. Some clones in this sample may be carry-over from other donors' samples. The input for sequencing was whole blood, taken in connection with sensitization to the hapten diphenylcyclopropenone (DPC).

The CDR3 sequence is CASGDGLAGSYEQYF. CDR3 sequence (DNA): TGTGCCAGCGGTGACGGACTAGCGGGGAGTTACGAGCAGTACTTC. The chain joins TRBV6-2 or TRBV6-3 to TRBJ2-7; TRBD2 agrees at 12 bases. Germline V lookup: CDR1 MNHEY, CDR2 SVGEGT. V shed 8 bases and J 4 bases; nucleotides not matched to a gene: 9. The length of the CDR3 is 15 residues.